Listed below are T cell receptor beta chains from one sample, sequenced in a study of blood T cells in healthy people across ages. MiXCR, run by TCRdb on the 5' RACE reads, gives a single entry per CDR3 protein. The sample lists 710,000 or so distinct CDR3 sequences; about a fifth were seen once. The sample taken for sequencing was blood. The receptors originated from a man aged 70-80 years in good health. Both conserved end residues are part of each CDR3. A D gene is named only where the DNA matches it firmly. Some rows mark clone size as missing; the rest say once, few, many or name a class of expanded clone.

abundance: NA; j_gene: TRBJ1-1; d_gene: NA; v_gene: TRBV27; CDR3nt: TGTGCCAGCAGTTTATCAGGGGTGCACACTGAAGCTTTCTTT; CDR3aa: CASSLSGVHTEAFF
abundance: NA; j_gene: TRBJ2-1; d_gene: TRBD2; v_gene: TRBV24-1; CDR3nt: TGTGCCACCAGTGAGGTGGGAGGGTACTACAATGAGCAGTTCTTC; CDR3aa: CATSEVGGYYNEQFF
abundance: NA; j_gene: TRBJ2-1; d_gene: TRBD1; v_gene: TRBV29-1; CDR3nt: TGCAGCGTTGAAATGGGACAGGGGGCTGATGAGCAGTTCTTC; CDR3aa: CSVEMGQGADEQFF
abundance: NA; j_gene: TRBJ2-2; d_gene: NA; v_gene: TRBV15; CDR3nt: TGTGCCACCAGCAGGACGAAGAACACCGGGGAGCTGTTTTTT; CDR3aa: CATSRTKNTGELFF
abundance: few; j_gene: TRBJ1-1; d_gene: NA; v_gene: TRBV29-1; CDR3nt: TGCAGCTACTTACGGGTGAACACTGAAGCTTTCTTT; CDR3aa: CSYLRVNTEAFF
abundance: few; j_gene: TRBJ2-2; d_gene: TRBD2; v_gene: TRBV6-5; CDR3nt: TGTGCCAGCTCTCGGCTAGCGGGTTTTTCCGGGGAGCTGTTTTTT; CDR3aa: CASSRLAGFSGELFF
abundance: few; j_gene: TRBJ1-2; d_gene: NA; v_gene: TRBV7-9; CDR3nt: TGTGCCAGCAGCAAGCGACAGGAACCCGGCTGGACCTTC; CDR3aa: CASSKRQEPGWTF
abundance: few; j_gene: TRBJ2-3; d_gene: NA; v_gene: TRBV10-3; CDR3nt: TGTGCCATCCAGGGATCAGATACGCAGTATTTT; CDR3aa: CAIQGSDTQYF
abundance: NA; j_gene: TRBJ2-6; d_gene: NA; v_gene: TRBV6-5; CDR3nt: TGTGCCAGCAGTTACTTGAGCTCTGGGGCCAACGTCCTGACTTTC; CDR3aa: CASSYLSSGANVLTF
abundance: NA; j_gene: TRBJ2-1; d_gene: NA; v_gene: TRBV2; CDR3nt: TGTGCCAGCATTCGGGATATCTCCTACAATGAGCAGTTCTTC; CDR3aa: CASIRDISYNEQFF
abundance: NA; j_gene: TRBJ2-5; d_gene: NA; v_gene: TRBV27; CDR3nt: TGTGCCAGCAGTTCCCCCTCGACTGGCTCGGGGGAGACCCAGTACTTC; CDR3aa: CASSSPSTGSGETQYF
abundance: NA; j_gene: TRBJ2-7; d_gene: TRBD2; v_gene: TRBV6-6; CDR3nt: TGTGCCAGCAGCTCCGGGACTATGCCAGCCGAGCAGTACTTC; CDR3aa: CASSSGTMPAEQYF
abundance: NA; j_gene: TRBJ2-1; d_gene: NA; v_gene: TRBV7-6; CDR3nt: TGTGCCAGCAGCACAAATATGGCGGATGAGCAGTTCTTC; CDR3aa: CASSTNMADEQFF
abundance: NA; j_gene: TRBJ2-1; d_gene: TRBD2; v_gene: TRBV2; CDR3nt: TGTGCCAGCTTAGCGGGAATCGGGAATGAGCAGTTCTTC; CDR3aa: CASLAGIGNEQFF
abundance: few; j_gene: TRBJ1-3; d_gene: NA; v_gene: TRBV4-1; CDR3nt: TGCGCCAGCAGCCAGGGCTCGGGGGCTACAGGAAACACCATATATTTT; CDR3aa: CASSQGSGATGNTIYF
abundance: NA; j_gene: TRBJ2-1; d_gene: NA; v_gene: TRBV6-4; CDR3nt: TGTGCCAGCAGTGATTACCGGAACAATGAGCAGTTCTTC; CDR3aa: CASSDYRNNEQFF
abundance: NA; j_gene: TRBJ1-3; d_gene: NA; v_gene: TRBV28; CDR3nt: TGTGCCAGCAGTTTGAGTGGTAAAAACACCATATATTTT; CDR3aa: CASSLSGKNTIYF
abundance: NA; j_gene: TRBJ1-2; d_gene: NA; v_gene: TRBV12-3/TRBV12-4; CDR3nt: TGTGCCAGCAGTTTACGTAGGGCAGACAACTATGGCTACACCTTC; CDR3aa: CASSLRRADNYGYTF
abundance: NA; j_gene: TRBJ1-1; d_gene: TRBD1; v_gene: TRBV6-6; CDR3nt: TGTGCCAGCAGTACAGGGGGCTGGGCCACTGAAGCTTTCTTT; CDR3aa: CASSTGGWATEAFF
abundance: NA; j_gene: TRBJ1-1; d_gene: NA; v_gene: TRBV10-3; CDR3nt: TGTGCCATCAGGGGGCCGAACACTGAAGCTTTCTTT; CDR3aa: CAIRGPNTEAFF
abundance: NA; j_gene: TRBJ1-2; d_gene: NA; v_gene: TRBV9; CDR3nt: TGTGCCAGCAGCGCCGTAGTCGGCTATGGCTACACCTTC; CDR3aa: CASSAVVGYGYTF
abundance: NA; j_gene: TRBJ2-5; d_gene: TRBD2; v_gene: TRBV27; CDR3nt: TGTACCAGCAGTCCCACGACTAGCGGCCAAGAGACCCAGTACTTC; CDR3aa: CTSSPTTSGQETQYF
abundance: NA; j_gene: TRBJ1-1; d_gene: NA; v_gene: TRBV5-1; CDR3nt: TGCGCCAGCAGCCTGACAGTGAACACTGAAGTTTTCTTT; CDR3aa: CASSLTVNTEVFF